This T cell receptor beta chain was identified during a study of cytotoxic CD8 clonotypes in ibrutinib-treated CLL. The targeted sequencing depth was 1 in 200,000 to 1 in 1 million T cells. Sequenced by immunoSEQ multiplex PCR; TCRdb stores in-frame clones only, minus some. The table has roughly 160,000 clones, roughly 80% seen once. The CDR3 length is 12 residues. Germline CDR1 and CDR2: MDHEN and SYDVKM. Trimming took 8 bases from V and 9 from J, leaving 11 bases between them. The sequencing used PBMCs, collected after 24 months of ibrutinib treatment. This receptor was obtained from a human donor with chronic lymphocytic leukemia. This chain connects TRBV28 to TRBJ1-6, with no clear D. For the CDR3, the DNA is TGTGCCAGCTCGGTCGGTAGTTCACCCCTCCACTTT. It codes for CASSVGSSPLHF.